One sample yielded the 14 T cell receptor beta chains listed below, sequenced in a study of blood T cell repertoires in COVID-19. Measured with immunoSEQ multiplex PCR; TCRdb has only the in-frame clones, and not every one. Of roughly 49,000 clones in the sample, 85% to 95% are singletons; the top ten hold over 0.95%. Sequenced sample: peripheral blood. These receptors originate from a man between 60 and 75 years old with COVID-19, enrolled during active disease.

The rearrangement joins TRBV18 to TRBJ2-2, with 9 nucleotides matching TRBD2. Germline lookup yields CDR1 KGHSH and CDR2 LQKENI. This CDR3 is built from 14 residues. Germline trimming cut 3 bases from V and 7 bases from J; bases unmatched to any gene: 3. The CDR3 coding sequence is TGTGCCAGCTCACCTAGCGGGAGAGTCGGGGAGCTGTTTTTT. Protein sequence: CASSPSGRVGELFF.

The chain recombines TRBV7-3 with TRBJ2-5, with TRBD1 identical over 7 bases. Germline V gene lookup returns CDR1 SGHTA and CDR2 FQGTGA. V lost 5 bases, J lost 3 bases, and 3 bases stayed unmatched. This CDR3 has 13 residues. CDR3 residues: CASSRGTEETQYF. The CDR3 DNA reads TGTGCCAGCAGCAGAGGGACAGAAGAGACCCAGTACTTC. Complete variable domain (other parts from reference TRBV7-3 and TRBJ2-5): GAGVSQTPSNKVTEKGKYVELRCDPISGHTALYWYRQSLGQGPEFLIYFQGTGAADDSGLPNDRFFAVRPEGSVSTLKIQRTERGDSAVYLCASSRGTEETQYFGPGTRLLVL.

The chain uses TRBV30 and TRBJ1-1; D is ambiguous. The CDR3 runs 14 residues. From germline, CDR1 is GTSNPN and CDR2 SVGIG (reference sequence). Trimming removed 3 bases from V and 5 bases from J, with 16 bases in between. Written as DNA, the CDR3 is TGTGCCTGGAGGTGGCTTCCCGGAGCAACTGAAGCTTTCTTT. This gives the protein CAWRWLPGATEAFF. The entire variable domain, with the rest obtained from reference TRBV30 and TRBJ1-1, is as follows: SQTIHQWPATLVQPVGSPLSLECTVEGTSNPNLYWYRQAAGRGLQLLFYSVGIGQISSEVPQNLSASRPQDRQFILSSKKLLLSDSGFYLCAWRWLPGATEAFFGQGTRLTVV.

The V call is TRBV18, the J call TRBJ2-5; a weak D match, TRBD2 (6 bases). This CDR3 has 16 residues. Trimming pared 0 bases from V and 1 base from J, leaving 12 bases between. Germline V gene data show CDR1 as KGHSH and CDR2 as LQKENI. DNA for the CDR3: TGTGCCAGCTCACCACCGAATAGCGGATTCCAAGAGACCCAGTACTTC. Encoded protein: CASSPPNSGFQETQYF.

The chain uses TRBV12-3 or TRBV12-4 and TRBJ2-1; D possibly corresponds to TRBD2 (6 bases). Trimming shortened V by 6 bases and J by 4 bases, and 10 bases separated the two germline ends. CDR3 length: 13 amino acids. This CDR3 reads CASRTSTYNEQFF. CDR3 bases: TGTGCCAGCAGAACTAGCACTTACAATGAGCAGTTCTTC.

This clone was seen just once. The J gene is TRBJ1-2, the V gene TRBV18; D remains unclear. Per germline, CDR1 KGHSH and CDR2 LQKENI. Trimming shortened V by 4 bases and J by 3 bases, and 9 bases separated the two germline ends. This CDR3 has 13 amino acids. CDR3 sequence: CASSRERDYGYTF. CDR3 bases: TGTGCCAGCTCACGGGAGCGGGACTATGGCTACACCTTC.

This clone was counted a single time. The V gene is TRBV18, the J gene TRBJ2-1; D not resolved. The V and J ends lost 4 bases and 7 bases respectively, with 5 bases between them. CDR3 size: 11 residues. The germline V gene encodes CDR1 KGHSH and CDR2 LQKENI. CDR3 region: CASSLSNEQFF. DNA of the CDR3: TGTGCCAGCTCACTCTCTAATGAGCAGTTCTTC.

The chain joins TRBV5-4 to TRBJ2-5; 7 bases fit TRBD1. This CDR3 is 16 amino acids long. The V segment lost 1 base and the J segment 2 bases; nucleotides outside the gene matches: 8. Germline V lookup: CDR1 SGHNT, CDR2 YYREEE (reference sequence). CDR3 sequence (DNA): TGTGCCAGCAGCTTGTCGCGACAGGGTCGTCAAGAGACCCAGTACTTC. This codes for CASSLSRQGRQETQYF.

The rearrangement joins TRBV3-1 (or the pseudogene TRBV3-2) to TRBJ1-1, with D uncertain. V gave up 0 bases and J gave up 2 bases, with 7 bases separating them. Germline loops: CDR1 LGHDT, CDR2 YNNKEL (reference sequence). The CDR3 contains 14 residues. Here the CDR3 reads CASSQERVNTEAFF. CDR3 bases: TGTGCCAGCAGCCAAGAGCGGGTTAACACTGAAGCTTTCTTT.

This sequence joins TRBV7-2 and TRBJ1-1; D call uncertain. This CDR3 is built from 14 residues. Trimming removed 5 bases at V and 3 bases at J, with 13 bases between. The germline gives CDR1 SGHTA, CDR2 FQGNSA. The CDR3 bases are TGTGCCAGCAGCAACAGAGGGCGGGACACTGAAGCTTTCTTT. Amino acid sequence: CASSNRGRDTEAFF.

This sequence joins TRBV28 and TRBJ1-1, with D possibly TRBD1 on 5 matching bases. The CDR3 sequence is 13 residues long. V was trimmed by 7 bases and J by 1 base, leaving 10 bases between them. Germline CDR1 and CDR2: MDHEN and SYDVKM. The CDR3: CASIPGGNTEAFF. CDR3 sequence (DNA): TGTGCCAGCATACCCGGGGGGAACACTGAAGCTTTCTTT.

The V gene is TRBV9, the J gene TRBJ2-3; D is possibly TRBD2 (6 bases). V was shortened by 2 bases and J by 2 bases, with 12 bases between the two germline ends. The CDR3 is made up of 15 amino acids. CDR1 and CDR2 (germline): SGDLS, YYNGEE. This chain's CDR3 is CASSVGSHNTDTQYF. In nucleotides, the CDR3 is TGTGCCAGCAGCGTCGGGAGCCACAACACAGATACGCAGTATTTT.

In this sample, this clone turned up once. The rearrangement links TRBV3-1 (or the pseudogene TRBV3-2) to TRBJ1-1; weak D call: TRBD1 (6 bases). Per the germline V gene, CDR1 is LGHDT and CDR2 is YNNKEL (reference sequence). The CDR3 has 15 amino acids. Trimming removed 4 bases from V and 5 bases from J, with 17 bases in between. For the CDR3, the DNA is TGTGCCAGCAGCCGCCAACAGGGAGGGAGTACTGAAGCTTTCTTT. Encoded protein: CASSRQQGGSTEAFF.

With respect to this clone: The junction departs from the called germline gene at one end, perhaps through a read error. The V gene is TRBV29-1, the J gene TRBJ2-2, with D uncertain. This CDR3 region has 12 residues. Germline values: CDR1 SQVTM, CDR2 ANQGSEA. The CDR3 reads CIVERNTGELFF. In nucleotides, the CDR3 is TGCATCGTTGAACGGAACACCGGGGAGCTGTTTTTT.